This T cell receptor beta chain was recovered during a study of CD8+ T cells in alopecia areata (dated by TCRdb to between 2017 and 2018). Context from the whole study: Treated patients were enrolled in an open-label pilot trial of oral tofacitinib at 5 to 10 mg twice daily for moderate-to-severe alopecia areata. In treated patients, disease severity was measured using the SALT score, which gives the percentage of scalp surface area affected. To study T cell clonal expansion in alopecia areata, the researchers applied high-throughput TCRbeta sequencing to both the C3H/HeJ mouse model and human patients. Scalp clonality was compared across normal scalp (n=4), patchy alopecia areata scalp (n=8), and alopecia totalis/universalis scalp (n=8). Scalp tissue and sorted CD4+ and CD8+ peripheral blood T cells from patchy and totalis/universalis alopecia areata patients and from healthy controls were covered by human TCRbeta sequencing. Biopsies were taken from tofacitinib-treated patients at baseline and at 4 and 24 weeks of treatment, and a later scalp biopsy was taken in several of the tofacitinib-treated patients. RNA came from the PAXgene miRNA kit for fixed scalp, the miRNeasy kit for PBMCs, and the RNeasy kit for mouse skin. immunoSEQ multiplex PCR using 35 Vbeta forward primers and 13 Jbeta reverse primers was used to amplify TCRbeta CDR3 regions. Tofacitinib was administered for 6 to 18 months, and 6 months of follow-up off drug were then conducted to assess delayed response and recurrence. On the study overall, not on this receptor specifically: Because the treated cohort was small and included a single nonresponder, larger studies are needed to assess links between baseline CD8+ expansion and response. Scalp clonality and the number of expanded CD8+ clones among the top 100 scalp clones were significantly decreased by tofacitinib. Many expanded lesional clones were found to persist in scalp and blood during tofacitinib treatment, and relapse after treatment cessation may be partly explained by this persistence. Compared with normal scalp, lesional scalp, particularly in alopecia totalis/universalis, had higher clonality and more expanded CD8+ clones, which suggests antigenic drive. Unlike mouse skin, which is dominated by gammadelta T cells, normal human skin has resident alphabeta T cells that are also sequenced, and this complicates analysis of the scalp TCR repertoire. Shared TCR sequences between patients were less evident than in mice, which may be partly attributable to HLA diversity in the patient population.

Receptor amplification or capture employed the immunoSEQ multiplex PCR assay. RNA was extracted from all samples and reverse transcribed into cDNA, which served as template for TCR sequencing. SuperScript III was used for first-strand cDNA synthesis, primed with a 2:1 mix of oligo-dT and random hexamers. A synthetic immune receptor repertoire was used to gauge amplification bias, and whatever bias remained was removed computationally. The original methods were these. After raw reads were preprocessed to remove errors, the CDR3 was defined following IMGT conventions as running from the conserved cysteine to phenylalanine. Clonality was computed by normalizing Shannon entropy by log2 of the number of productive unique TCRs and subtracting the result from 1. Whether scalp clones were CD4 or CD8 was inferred by matching scalp TCRbeta sequences against CD4 and CD8 repertoires sorted from blood. TCRdb took this table from immuneACCESS and kept in-frame rearrangements with V and J called. Such tables lack part of the clones; where checked against another copy, unresolved V genes explain under half of the gap, and the rest is unexplained. V, J and clone size derive from that table, while D and trimming were established from the DNA sequence. The sample table shows over 150,000 clones, and roughly 64% are seen once. 5.5% of the sample is in the top ten clones.

The CDR3 runs 16 residues from the cysteine to the phenylalanine. The DNA shown is the 48-base CDR3, in frame from base 1. From V the trimming removes 4 bases and from J it removes 2 bases, while the gene matches leave 9 bases of the junction unaccounted for. The germline V gene sets CDR1 to SGHRS and CDR2 to YFSETQ. Explained via the paper, the time point label denotes: about 5 months on oral tofacitinib. The treatment or condition tag for this specimen amounts to: oral pan-JAK inhibitor, 5-10 mg twice daily. Lesional scalp punch biopsies and peripheral blood were obtained from alopecia areata patients. PBMCs were isolated by density centrifugation and stained for CD3, CD4 and CD8, and CD4+ and CD8+ T cells were sorted on a FACSAria. About this clone: Its recognized antigen is unknown. Nothing much larger sits one base from this clone, and base qualities are not available.

Sample: CD4+ T cells sorted from blood, taken at week 24, from a patient treated with tofacitinib. The rearrangement joined TRBV5-1 to TRBJ2-3; the junction holds 8 bases that match TRBD2. The receptor was derived from a human donor with alopecia areata. At the DNA level, the sequence is TGCGCCAGCAGCAGTAGCGGGATGCTAGACACAGATACGCAGTATTTT. Translated, this gives CASSSSGMLDTDTQYF.